The present T cell receptor beta chain was sequenced within a study of T cell responses to AZD1222 COVID-19 vaccine. Study background: Second-dose intervals of approximately 4 or approximately 12 weeks were pooled. Study results and caveats: Mapped onto spike, vaccine-associated CD4 TCRs spanned it and were dominant at 160-218 and 743-854.

CDR3 length equals 14 residues. V was clipped by 0 bases and J by 5 bases, with 8 bases between them. CDR1 is SGDLS, CDR2 YYNGEE, per germline. Data came from immunoSEQ multiplex PCR; TCRdb stores just in-frame clones and leaves some out. The data show fewer than 200,000 clones, almost 95% seen once. Details on this clone: Its cognate antigen is unknown.

The sequence came from an adult in good health. This chain joins TRBV9 and TRBJ1-4, with D possibly TRBD1 on 6 matching bases. The sequencing here drew on peripheral blood, taken on day 0 of AZD1222 vaccination. Here the CDR3 DNA reads TGTGCCAGCAGCGTAGGGACAGAAAATGAAAAACTGTTTTTT. This encodes CASSVGTENEKLFF.